A selection of T cell receptor beta chains follows, all from one sample in a study of siplizumab effects on memory and regulatory T cells. Sequencing was performed with immunoSEQ multiplex PCR; in TCRdb, only in-frame clones are kept and a portion is missing. The data hold roughly 60,000 clones, with 90% to 98% observed a single time. The sequenced sample consisted of naive CD8+ T cells sorted from blood. These receptors were taken from a human donor in good health. CDR3s include the opening cysteine and the closing phenylalanine or tryptophan. A D gene is named only where the DNA matches it firmly. Clone size is given for some rows only: seen once, a few or many times, or a class if the clone is expanded.

.,.,TRBJ1-2,TRBV7-6,TGTGCCAGCAGCTTAGGGGGACCGTCGGGCTACACCTTC,CASSLGGPSGYTF
TRBD1,.,TRBJ1-5,TRBV19,TGTGCCAGTAGTATTGGGACAGGGTATAGTCTGGGTCAGCCCCAGCATTTT,CASSIGTGYSLGQPQHF
.,.,TRBJ1-3,TRBV6-9,TGTGCCACCGCCCTCGGGAACACCATATATTTT,CATALGNTIYF
.,.,TRBJ2-3,TRBV15,TGTGCCACCAGCTTGGATCGGACAGATACGCAGTATTTT,CATSLDRTDTQYF
.,.,TRBJ2-2,TRBV11-3,TGTGCCAGCAGTTACAGAAACACCGGGGAGCTGTTTTTT,CASSYRNTGELFF
.,.,TRBJ2-7,TRBV30,TGTGCCTGGAGTGTAGGCGAATGGGAGCAGTACTTC,CAWSVGEWEQYF
TRBD1,.,TRBJ2-7,TRBV27,TGTGCCAGCAGTTCCGGGACAGGGGATTACGAGCAGTACTTC,CASSSGTGDYEQYF
TRBD1,.,TRBJ2-7,TRBV5-4,TGTGCCAGCAGCTGGGGGACAGGGGACGAGCAGTACTTC,CASSWGTGDEQYF
.,once,TRBJ2-1,TRBV5-5,TGTGCCAGCAGCTTGGAAGGGTTCAATGAGCAGTTCTTC,CASSLEGFNEQFF
TRBD2,.,TRBJ2-3,TRBV13,TGTGCCAGCAGCTGGATAGGGACTAGCGGGGGCACAGATACGCAGTATTTT,CASSWIGTSGGTDTQYF
.,.,TRBJ2-1,TRBV28,TGTGCCAGCAGTCTGGTTTGGGGGAATGAGCAGTTCTTC,CASSLVWGNEQFF
.,.,TRBJ2-7,TRBV9,TGTGCCAGCAGCCGAGAGGATATCTCCTACGAGCAGTACTTC,CASSREDISYEQYF
.,.,TRBJ1-1,TRBV19,TGTGCCAGTAGAAGGGAAGACTGGGGAGAAGCTTTCTTT,CASRREDWGEAFF
.,.,TRBJ2-1,TRBV4-1,TGCGCCAGCAGCCAAGCACGTCTAGAAGGGTATGAGCAGTTCTTC,CASSQARLEGYEQFF
TRBD1,once,TRBJ1-4,TRBV2,TGTGCCACCGGGACAGGAGACGAAAAACTGTTTTTT,CATGTGDEKLFF
.,once,TRBJ1-3,TRBV15,TGTGCCACCAGCACAGACCCCGGGAGAGGAAACACCATATATTTT,CATSTDPGRGNTIYF
.,few,TRBJ1-5,TRBV9,TGTGCCAGCAGCGTTGGGGGGGCGCTGGGTCAGCCCCAGCATTTT,CASSVGGALGQPQHF
.,once,TRBJ1-3,TRBV7-9,TGTGCCAGCACGCCCGTATTCTCTGGAAACACCATATATTTT,CASTPVFSGNTIYF
.,.,TRBJ2-1,TRBV2,TGTGCCAACAGGGCGGGGGCCGGAGATGAGCAGTTCTTC,CANRAGAGDEQFF
.,.,TRBJ2-7,TRBV5-5,TGTGCCAGCAGCTTGGAAACAGCCTTGGAGCAGTACTTC,CASSLETALEQYF
TRBD1,.,TRBJ2-1,TRBV4-3,TGCGCCAGCAGCCCTCTCGAGGGGGCAGGAGATGAGCAGTTCTTC,CASSPLEGAGDEQFF
.,.,TRBJ2-7,TRBV10-2,TGCGCCAGCCTGGGCAACGGGTTCCGAGACTCCTACGAGCAGTACTTC,CASLGNGFRDSYEQYF
.,.,TRBJ1-1,TRBV6-5,TGTGCCAGCAGTTACGTAGGAATGAACACTGAAGCTTTCTTT,CASSYVGMNTEAFF
.,.,TRBJ1-6,TRBV19,TGTGCCAGTAGAACCTCGGTGGGGGACGATAATTCACCCCTCCACTTT,CASRTSVGDDNSPLHF
.,.,TRBJ1-1,TRBV9,TGTGCCAGCAGCGTAGCTACGGGGGCTGAAGCTTTCTTT,CASSVATGAEAFF
TRBD2,.,TRBJ2-7,TRBV10-1,TGCGCCAGCAGTCGGACCATTAGTAGCGGGGGGGCCTACGAGCAGTACTTC,CASSRTISSGGAYEQYF
TRBD2,.,TRBJ2-3,TRBV15,TGTGCCACCATCGGTAGCGGGGCAGATACGCAGTATTTT,CATIGSGADTQYF
.,.,TRBJ2-7,TRBV7-2,TGTGCCAGCAGCTTCTCCGGGACGGCGTACGAGCAGTACTTC,CASSFSGTAYEQYF
.,.,TRBJ1-4,TRBV10-3,TGTGCCATCAGTGAGTCCTGGACTAGTAATGAAAAACTGTTTTTT,CAISESWTSNEKLFF
.,.,TRBJ1-2,TRBV19,TGTGCCAGTAGTATGGGGGTTCTGTCGTCCCTCTATGGCTACACCTTC,CASSMGVLSSLYGYTF
.,.,TRBJ1-2,TRBV2,TGTGCCAGCACCATAAACCCAGACAGTGGCTACACCTTC,CASTINPDSGYTF
.,.,TRBJ1-1,TRBV7-9,TGTGCCAGCAGCCCCCAGGTGGGGGACACTGAAGCTTTCTTT,CASSPQVGDTEAFF
TRBD1,.,TRBJ2-7,TRBV12-5,TGTGCTAGTGGCCAAGTAGGCGGACAGGGTTCGTCCTACGAGCAGTACTTC,CASGQVGGQGSSYEQYF
.,.,TRBJ1-1,TRBV6-6,TGTGCCAGCAGTTACGTGGGACAACCCAACACTGAAGCTTTCTTT,CASSYVGQPNTEAFF
.,.,TRBJ2-2,TRBV6-5,TGTGCCAGCAGTTGGGACGGGGACACCGGGGAGCTGTTTTTT,CASSWDGDTGELFF
.,.,TRBJ2-1,TRBV28,TGTGCCAGCAGCCGCCCGCAGTATAATAACAATGAGCAGTTCTTC,CASSRPQYNNNEQFF
.,.,TRBJ1-6,TRBV7-3,TGTGCCAGCTCCCTGGACGACGGTAATTCACCCCTCCACTTT,CASSLDDGNSPLHF
TRBD2,.,TRBJ2-5,TRBV6-1,TGTGCCAGCAGTGAAGTGGCGGCTAGCGGCGCGACCCAGTACTTC,CASSEVAASGATQYF
TRBD2,once,TRBJ2-5,TRBV10-2,TGCGCCAGCAGTGAGTCGTTCGGCGGGGGGCTCCAAGAGACCCAGTACTTC,CASSESFGGGLQETQYF
TRBD1,.,TRBJ1-2,TRBV7-6,TGTGCCAGCAGCTCCTGGACAGGGGGTGGCTACACCTTC,CASSSWTGGGYTF
.,.,TRBJ1-1,TRBV18,TGTGCCAGCTCACCAATGACCGAGATGAACACTGAAGCTTTCTTT,CASSPMTEMNTEAFF
.,.,TRBJ2-7,TRBV28,TGTGCCAGCAGGCCTCGGGTCGTAAATTCCTACGAGCAGTACTTC,CASRPRVVNSYEQYF
.,.,TRBJ1-1,TRBV9,TGTGCCAGCAGCGTGAACAGGGACACGAACACTGAAGCTTTCTTT,CASSVNRDTNTEAFF
TRBD1,.,TRBJ1-2,TRBV4-3,TGCGCCAGCAGCGCCGCCGGGACAGGGGTGAGCTATGGCTACACCTTC,CASSAAGTGVSYGYTF
TRBD1,.,TRBJ2-5,TRBV25-1,TGTGCCAGCAGTGACACGATAACAGGGGTGTCTGAGACCCAGTACTTC,CASSDTITGVSETQYF
.,.,TRBJ2-3,TRBV5-6,TGTGCCAGCAGCTTTGCGGCTAGCCTACACACAGATACGCAGTATTTT,CASSFAASLHTDTQYF
.,.,TRBJ2-3,TRBV7-2,TGTGCCAGCACCCCCCCAGAGCGCTCTTTGGGGCAGTATTTT,CASTPPERSLGQYF
.,once,TRBJ1-2,TRBV7-9,TGTGCCAGCAGCCTACGGACAGCCGTGTGGGGCTACACCTTC,CASSLRTAVWGYTF
.,.,TRBJ2-3,TRBV7-6,TGTGCCAGCAGCCCTAACCTTTGGGGGGCCGGCACAGATACGCAGTATTTT,CASSPNLWGAGTDTQYF
TRBD1,.,TRBJ1-2,TRBV5-4,TGTGCCAGCAGTAACAGGGGCGACTATGGCTACACCTTC,CASSNRGDYGYTF
.,.,TRBJ2-1,TRBV4-3,TGCGCCAGCAGCCAAGCGCGGGCCTCCTACAATGAGCAGTTCTTC,CASSQARASYNEQFF
TRBD1,.,TRBJ1-2,TRBV14,TGTGCCAGCAGCCCACAGGGGGACTATGGCTACACCTTC,CASSPQGDYGYTF
TRBD1,once,TRBJ1-4,TRBV28,TGTGCCAGCAGTTCTGGACAGGGTGAAAAACTGTTTTTT,CASSSGQGEKLFF
.,.,TRBJ2-1,TRBV7-6,TGTGCCAGCAGCCGCGGGGAGCAGTTCTTC,CASSRGEQFF
.,.,TRBJ2-1,TRBV30,TGTGCCTGGAGTGCGGACTCCTCCTACAATGAGCAGTTCTTC,CAWSADSSYNEQFF
.,few,TRBJ1-2,TRBV27,TGTGCCAGCAGTTTATCGGGGGTTAACTATGGCTACACCTTC,CASSLSGVNYGYTF
.,.,TRBJ2-1,TRBV27,TGTGCCAGCAGTTTGGGCAACTACAATGAGCAGTTCTTC,CASSLGNYNEQFF